This T cell receptor beta chain is drawn from a study of cytomegalovirus exposure and HLA in healthy donors. Study-level results: Fewer N-insertions (relative to the approximately 670-donor mean) were reportedly seen in an Asian-associated ancestry cluster in a later analysis. Among the most significant clusters, several appeared linked to common viral pathogens in a later analysis. According to an earlier analysis, most TCR beta V segments yielded productive rearrangements about 90% or about 30% of the time.

All donors participated as healthy donors of bone marrow. This clone was seen only a few times. Its antigen is undetermined. The PCR contained 60 Vbeta and 13 Jbeta primers. Sequencing used immunoSEQ multiplex PCR; TCRdb keeps in-frame clones, though not all of them. The sample holds approximately 250,000 clones; roughly 78% are singletons and the top ten take around 0.45%. This CDR3 is 15 amino acids long. V lost 7 bases, J lost 7 bases, and 20 bases lay in between. The V gene's germline CDR1 is SNHLY and CDR2 FYNNEI. Sample: PBMCs. The sequence came from a boy younger than 18 in good health and CMV-seronegative. The chain recombines TRBV2 with TRBJ1-5, with D possibly matching TRBD1 (5 bases). The CDR3 nucleotides are TGTGCCAGCACCAAAGAGGGGAGGATGGGGCAGCCCCAGCATTTT. Protein product: CASTKEGRMGQPQHF. Full variable domain (remainder filled in from reference TRBV2 and TRBJ1-5): EPEVTQTPSHQVTQMGQEVILRCVPISNHLYFYWYRQILGQKVEFLVSFYNNEISEKSEIFDDQFSVERPDGSNFTLKIRSTKLEDSAMYFCASTKEGRMGQPQHFGDGTRLSIL.